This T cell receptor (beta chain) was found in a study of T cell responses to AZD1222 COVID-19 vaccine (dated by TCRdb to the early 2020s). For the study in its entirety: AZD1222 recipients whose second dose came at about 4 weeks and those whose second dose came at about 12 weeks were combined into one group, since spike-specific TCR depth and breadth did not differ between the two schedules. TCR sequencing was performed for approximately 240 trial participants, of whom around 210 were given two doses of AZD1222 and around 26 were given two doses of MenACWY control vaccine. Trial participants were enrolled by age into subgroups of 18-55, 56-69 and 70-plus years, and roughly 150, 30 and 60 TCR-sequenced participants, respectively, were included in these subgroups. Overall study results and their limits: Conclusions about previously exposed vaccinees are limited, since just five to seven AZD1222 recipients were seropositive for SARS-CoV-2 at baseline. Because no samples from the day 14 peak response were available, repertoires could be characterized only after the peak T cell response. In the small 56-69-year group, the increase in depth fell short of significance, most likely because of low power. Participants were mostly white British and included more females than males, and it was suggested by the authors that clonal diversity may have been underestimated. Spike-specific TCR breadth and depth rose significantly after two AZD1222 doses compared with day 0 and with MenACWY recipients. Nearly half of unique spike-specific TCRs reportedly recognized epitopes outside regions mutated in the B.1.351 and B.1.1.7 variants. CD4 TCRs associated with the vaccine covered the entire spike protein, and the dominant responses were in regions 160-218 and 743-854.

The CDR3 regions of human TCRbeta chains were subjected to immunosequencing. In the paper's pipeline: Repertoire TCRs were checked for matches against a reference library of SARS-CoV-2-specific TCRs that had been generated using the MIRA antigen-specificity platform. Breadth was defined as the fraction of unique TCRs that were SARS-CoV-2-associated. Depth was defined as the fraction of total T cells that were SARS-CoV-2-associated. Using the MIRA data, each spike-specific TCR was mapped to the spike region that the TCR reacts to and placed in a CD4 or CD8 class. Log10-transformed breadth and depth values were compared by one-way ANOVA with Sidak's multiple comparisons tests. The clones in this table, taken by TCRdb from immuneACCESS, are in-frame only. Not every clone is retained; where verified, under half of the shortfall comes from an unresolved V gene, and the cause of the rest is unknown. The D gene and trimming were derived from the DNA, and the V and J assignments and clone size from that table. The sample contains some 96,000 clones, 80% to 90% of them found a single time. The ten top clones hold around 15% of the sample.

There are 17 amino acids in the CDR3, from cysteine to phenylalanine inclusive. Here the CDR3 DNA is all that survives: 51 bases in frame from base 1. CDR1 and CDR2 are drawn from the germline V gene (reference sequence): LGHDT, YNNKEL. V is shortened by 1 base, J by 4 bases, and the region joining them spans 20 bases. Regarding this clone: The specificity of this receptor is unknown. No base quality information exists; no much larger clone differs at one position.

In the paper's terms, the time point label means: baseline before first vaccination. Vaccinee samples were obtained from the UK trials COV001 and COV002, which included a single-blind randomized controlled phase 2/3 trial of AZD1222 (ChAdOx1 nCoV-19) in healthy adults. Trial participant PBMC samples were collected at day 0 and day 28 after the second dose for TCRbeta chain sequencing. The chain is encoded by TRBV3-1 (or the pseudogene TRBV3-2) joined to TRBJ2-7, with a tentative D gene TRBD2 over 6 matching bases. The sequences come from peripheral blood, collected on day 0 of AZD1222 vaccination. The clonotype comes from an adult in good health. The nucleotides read TGTGCCAGCAGCCAAGGGACCCGACTCCTCGGGAGATACGAGCAGTACTTC. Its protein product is CASSQGTRLLGRYEQYF.